The 6 T cell receptor beta chains in this list originate from one sample, sequenced in a study of cytomegalovirus exposure and HLA in healthy donors. A multiplex PCR was run with 60 Vbeta primers and 13 Jbeta primers. The method was immunoSEQ multiplex PCR; TCRdb's version includes in-frame clones alone and lacks a portion of them. Among about 160,000 clones listed, over 70% were seen once. Sequenced material: PBMCs. These TCRs come from a woman aged 25 to 39 in good health and CMV-seronegative.

This clone was detected only a few times. The V and J genes are TRBV15 and TRBJ1-2, with 7 bases fitting TRBD1. The CDR3 extends over 17 amino acids. Germline V lookup: CDR1 LNHNV, CDR2 YYDKDF (reference sequence). Unmatched junction bases numbered 9, after V lost 0 bases and J lost 2 bases. Here the CDR3 reads CATSRDRGGRGNYGYTF. In DNA form, the CDR3 reads TGTGCCACCAGCAGAGATCGAGGGGGCAGGGGAAACTATGGCTACACCTTC.

The rearrangement uses TRBV19 and TRBJ1-1; 10 bases fit TRBD1. CDR3 length: 18 amino acids. In germline, CDR1 is LNHDA, CDR2 SQIVND (reference sequence). V shed 3 bases and J 1 base; nucleotides not matched to a gene: 11. CDR3 DNA: TGTGCCAGTAGTATCTTTCTTCGGGACAGGGGACAGAACACTGAAGCTTTCTTT. Protein: CASSIFLRDRGQNTEAFF. Complete variable domain (other parts from reference TRBV19 and TRBJ1-1): DGGITQSPKYLFRKEGQNVTLSCEQNLNHDAMYWYRQDPGQGLRLIYYSQIVNDFQKGDIAEGYSVSREKKESFPLTVTSAQKNPTAFYLCASSIFLRDRGQNTEAFFGQGTRLTVV.

The chain carries TRBV6-5 and TRBJ2-2; the match to TRBD2 covers 8 bases. CDR1 and CDR2 from the germline V gene are MNHEY and SVGAGI. V lost 2 bases and J lost 9; bases outside the gene matches: 8. The CDR3 covers 15 residues. The DNA for the CDR3 is TGTGCCAGCAGTTACCTTCGGGGGGGCCGTAGGGAGCTGTTTTTT. Translated, it gives CASSYLRGGRRELFF.

In DNA, the CDR3 is TGTGCCTGGAGTTACGGGACAGCTAGCAATCAGCCCCAGCATTTT. Encoded protein: CAWSYGTASNQPQHF. This chain links TRBV30 with TRBJ1-5; TRBD1 agrees at 7 bases. The CDR3 covers 15 residues. The V gene's germline CDR1 is GTSNPN and CDR2 SVGIG (reference sequence). Unmatched junction bases numbered 4, after V lost 2 bases and J lost 0 bases.

The chain joins TRBV10-3 to TRBJ2-3, with 7 bases fitting TRBD1. The CDR3 contains 12 residues. Losses at the gene ends were 8 bases for V and 2 bases for J; bases not matched to a gene: 1. CDR1 and CDR2 from the germline V gene are ENHRY and SYGVKD. CDR3 sequence (DNA): TGTGCCATCGGACAGGTCACAGATACGCAGTATTTT. This gives the protein CAIGQVTDTQYF.

V and J are TRBV7-9 and TRBJ2-7; D is perhaps TRBD1 (6 bases). CDR3 length: 13 residues. Germline V CDR1 and CDR2: SEHNR, FQNEAQ (reference sequence). Deletions cut 0 bases from V and 9 bases from J, with 12 bases between. CDR3 loop: CASSLAFQGRQYF. DNA for the CDR3: TGTGCCAGCAGCTTAGCGTTCCAGGGGAGGCAGTACTTC.